This record looks at one T cell receptor beta chain sequence and its context. In terms of age and location, participants ranged from about 18 to 89 years and lived in about two dozen US areas. Clinical histories supplied by participants themselves formed the basis of cohort assignment. The data were obtained in a study of blood T cell repertoires in COVID-19. Study in general: The study drew acute and convalescent COVID-19 samples from the United States, Italy and Spain.

Authors' analysis steps: Scientists estimated how many nucleated cells there were by amplifying reference gene primers. Libraries were prepared by immunoSEQ multiplex PCR; TCRdb keeps only in-frame clonotypes and omits some of them. V, J and clone size reflect that table, while D and trimming were determined from the DNA. The repertoire includes 150,000 to 200,000 clones, roughly 86% of them detected once, and approximately 25% sits in the top ten. The sequence came from a woman aged 40 to 50 in a cohort exposed to, infected with or recovered from COVID-19 (not recorded which). The sample comprised PBMCs or T cells enriched from blood (not recorded which).

The CDR3 loop is CASSVRDEKLFF. DNA of the CDR3: TGTGCCAGTAGCGTCAGGGATGAAAAACTGTTTTTT. V is TRBV19 and J is TRBJ1-4, with TRBD1 as a possible D gene (5 bases). Trimming took 6 bases from V and 6 from J, leaving 8 bases between them. In germline, CDR1 is LNHDA, CDR2 SQIVND (reference sequence). CDR3 length: 12 amino acids.